This TCR beta chain was recorded in a study of blood T cell dynamics during melanoma immunotherapy. Germline CDR1 SGHTA, CDR2 FQGNSA. This CDR3 region has 15 residues. Trimming removed 6 bases from V and 0 bases from J, with 11 bases in between. Time point described: week 3, after first cycle of checkpoint inhibitor. Using immunoSEQ multiplex PCR, the repertoire was profiled, and TCRdb retains in-frame clones only, with some absent. This sample carries about 11,000 clones, 87% of them seen once, and the ten largest clones take 6.5% to 8.5%. Sequenced here: blood, sampled from a patient treated with checkpoint blockade. J is TRBJ2-2 and V is TRBV7-2; D possibly uses TRBD1 or TRBD2 (5 bases each). The source is a human donor with melanoma. The CDR3 DNA is TGTGCCAGCAGTTCCGGGACCCCGAACACCGGGGAGCTGTTTTTT. It translates to CASSSGTPNTGELFF.